This TCR beta chain was found in a study of OX40 agonist ivuxolimab in advanced cancers. Study details: An agonistic human IgG2 monoclonal antibody against OX40 (CD134) was given. Prior anti-PD-1, anti-PD-L1 or anti-CTLA-4 therapy was allowed; 40% had some.

Germline V CDR1 and CDR2: GTSNPN, SVGIG (reference sequence). This CDR3 region has 13 residues. The V end lost 5 bases, the J end lost 9 bases, and 16 bases lay between the germline ends. Clones were sequenced by immunoSEQ multiplex PCR, and TCRdb holds only the in-frame ones, with some missing. The table records some 46,000 clones, nearly 90% of them present only once. The TCR was taken from an adult with an advanced solid tumor such as melanoma, head and neck, liver or kidney cancer. The sequencing used CD4+ or CD8+ T cells sorted from blood, collected in a trial of the OX40 agonist ivuxolimab. The J gene is TRBJ2-2, the V gene TRBV30; D is tentatively TRBD1 or TRBD2 (6 bases each). CDR3 residues: CAWLPEGTRELFF. The CDR3 DNA is TGTGCCTGGCTACCGGAGGGGACAAGGGAGCTGTTTTTT.